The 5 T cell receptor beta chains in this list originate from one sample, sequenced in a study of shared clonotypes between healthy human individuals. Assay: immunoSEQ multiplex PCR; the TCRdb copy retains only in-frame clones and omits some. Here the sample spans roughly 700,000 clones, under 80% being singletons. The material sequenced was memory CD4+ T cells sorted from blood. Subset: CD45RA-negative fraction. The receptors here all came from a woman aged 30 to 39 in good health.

The CDR3 region is CASRNTVLNGYTF. In nucleotides, the CDR3 is TGTGCCAGTAGGAATACGGTCCTTAATGGCTACACCTTC. The chain has TRBV19 and TRBJ1-2; no definite D call. Germline CDR1 and CDR2: LNHDA and SQIVND (reference sequence). The CDR3 extends over 13 amino acids. V lost 6 bases and J 6 bases, leaving 14 bases between the germline ends. The full variable domain, rest sourced from reference TRBV19 and TRBJ1-2, is DGGITQSPKYLFRKEGQNVTLSCEQNLNHDAMYWYRQDPGQGLRLIYYSQIVNDFQKGDIAEGYSVSREKKESFPLTVTSAQKNPTAFYLCASRNTVLNGYTFGSGTRLTVV.

The CDR3, as DNA: TGTGCCAGCTCACCACCGGGACTAGCGGGGAATACGCAGTATTTT. Its protein product is CASSPPGLAGNTQYF. V gene TRBV18 combines with J gene TRBJ2-3; 13 bases agree with TRBD2. The V gene's germline CDR1 is KGHSH and CDR2 LQKENI. The CDR3 covers 15 residues. The V and J ends lost 0 bases and 7 bases, in that order; junction bases with no gene match: 1.

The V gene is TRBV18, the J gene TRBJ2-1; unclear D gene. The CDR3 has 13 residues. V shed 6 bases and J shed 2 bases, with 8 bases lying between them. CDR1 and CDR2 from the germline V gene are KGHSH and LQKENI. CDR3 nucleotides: TGTGCCAGCTCCCGGGCGACCTACAATGAGCAGTTCTTC. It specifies CASSRATYNEQFF.

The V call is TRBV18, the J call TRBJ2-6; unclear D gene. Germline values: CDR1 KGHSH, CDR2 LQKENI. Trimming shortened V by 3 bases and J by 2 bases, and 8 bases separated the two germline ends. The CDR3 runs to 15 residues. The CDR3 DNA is TGTGCCAGCTCACCGTGGGAACCTGGGGCCAACGTCCTGACTTTC. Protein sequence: CASSPWEPGANVLTF.

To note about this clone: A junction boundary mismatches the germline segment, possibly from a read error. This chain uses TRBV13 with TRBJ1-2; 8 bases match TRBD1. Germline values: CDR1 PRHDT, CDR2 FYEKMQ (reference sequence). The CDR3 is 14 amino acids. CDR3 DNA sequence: TGTGCCAGCAGCGTAGGACAGGGCTTGCCTGGCTACACCTTC. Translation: CASSVGQGLPGYTF.